Below, 3 T cell receptor beta chains from the same sample are listed, as sequenced in a study of cytomegalovirus exposure and HLA in healthy donors. Both 60 Vbeta primers and 13 Jbeta primers went into the PCR. The method was immunoSEQ multiplex PCR; TCRdb's version includes in-frame clones alone and lacks a portion of them. This sample's clone table lists about 110,000 clones. The sequenced sample was PBMCs. The receptor set was obtained from a man aged 30-40 years in good health and CMV-seronegative.

The V call is TRBV6-5, the J call TRBJ2-7, with TRBD2 matching over 8 bases. Germline V lookup: CDR1 MNHEY, CDR2 SVGAGI. V gave up 0 bases and J gave up 3 bases; unmatched junction bases: 4. CDR3 length: 15 residues. The CDR3 loop is CASSYSWGLDYEQYF. Written as DNA, the CDR3 is TGTGCCAGCAGTTACTCATGGGGACTAGACTACGAGCAGTACTTC.

The rearrangement joins TRBV28 to TRBJ2-5, with 9 bases lining up with TRBD2. Germline assignment: CDR1 MDHEN and CDR2 SYDVKM. Trimming took 0 bases from V and 2 from J; bases not matched to a gene: 1. CDR3 length: 15 amino acids. Here the CDR3 DNA reads TGTGCCAGCAGTTTATGGCTAGCGGGGCAAGAGACCCAGTACTTC. Translated, it gives CASSLWLAGQETQYF.

The chain has TRBV30 and TRBJ1-1, with 9 bases lining up with TRBD1. The CDR3 consists of 13 residues. Trimming took 2 bases from V and 12 from J; bases not matched to a gene: 10. Germline CDR1 is GTSNPN and CDR2 is SVGIG (reference sequence). CDR3 loop: CAWSRPGQGRPFF. For the CDR3, the DNA is TGTGCCTGGAGTCGGCCGGGACAGGGTCGACCTTTCTTT.